This T cell receptor beta chain was identified in a study of human T cells and chemical hapten exposure. Each CDR3 protein gets one entry after TCRdb re-called the RACE reads with MiXCR. The data contain 95,000 to 150,000 distinct CDR3 sequences, roughly 13% of them seen just once; the ten biggest clones take up 0.9% to 0.95%. Trimming removed 1 base at V and 5 bases at J, with 8 bases between. The CDR3 runs 13 residues. Germline lookup yields CDR1 SGHVS and CDR2 FQNEAQ. A few counts support this clonotype. Time point here: patch test 1, 2 weeks after DPC sensitization. The treatment denotes: therapeutic diphenylcyclopropenone sensitization with weekly scalp DPC.

The input for sequencing was whole blood, taken in connection with sensitization to the hapten diphenylcyclopropenone (DPC). This chain connects TRBV7-8 to TRBJ2-5, with D hard to call. This TCR was recovered from a man between 18 and 35 years old with alopecia areata. Some clones in this sample may be carry-over from other donors' samples. DNA of the CDR3: TGTGCCAGCAGCTTAGGATTCGGGGAGACCCAGTACTTC. As protein: CASSLGFGETQYF.